These T cell receptor beta chains were read from a single sample in a study of blood T cell repertoires in COVID-19. Data came from immunoSEQ multiplex PCR; TCRdb stores just in-frame clones and leaves some out. Of roughly 120,000 clones in the sample, approximately 79% were seen once. Sequences were obtained from peripheral blood. These receptors were taken from a man in his fifties with acute or convalescent COVID-19. Both conserved end residues are part of each CDR3. D genes are given only for firm matches. The size entry is marked missing in some rows and otherwise reads once, few, many or a size class.

V gene	D gene	clone size	J gene	CDR3 DNA	CDR3 protein
TRBV7-6	-	once	TRBJ2-5	TGTGCCAGCAGCTTAGCGACGGAAAGAGGGGAGACCCAGTACTTC	CASSLATERGETQYF
TRBV12-3/TRBV12-4	-	-	TRBJ2-2	TGTGCCAGCAGTTTCCTCACCGGGGAGCTGTTTTTT	CASSFLTGELFF
TRBV27	TRBD1	-	TRBJ1-6	TGTGCCAGTCAGGGACAGGGTCTATATTCACCCCTCCACTTT	CASQGQGLYSPLHF
TRBV6-5	TRBD1	-	TRBJ1-1	TGTGCCAGCAGCGCCGGGACAGGGAGGTCGGCTTTCTTT	CASSAGTGRSAFF
TRBV2	-	few	TRBJ2-1	TGTGCCAGCAGTGAAGGAGGCAGGGCCTACAATGAGCAGTTCTTC	CASSEGGRAYNEQFF
TRBV9	TRBD2	few	TRBJ2-1	TGTGCCAGCAGCGTACTAGACGGGGGGGACTACAATGAGCAGTTCTTC	CASSVLDGGDYNEQFF
TRBV27	-	-	TRBJ2-2	TGTGCCACTAGGTCCCAATTAGGCCCCGGGGAGCTGTTTTTT	CATRSQLGPGELFF
TRBV7-3	-	-	TRBJ1-1	TGTGCCAGCAGCGTAAGGGGGGGCACTGAAGCTTTCTTT	CASSVRGGTEAFF
TRBV4-2	TRBD2	-	TRBJ2-7	TGTGCCAGCAGCCAAGGACTAGCGGGAGGTTTCAGCGAGCAGTACTTC	CASSQGLAGGFSEQYF
TRBV6-1	-	-	TRBJ2-5	TGTGCCAGCAGTGAAGCAAGTCCCGGCGGGACCCAGTACTTC	CASSEASPGGTQYF
TRBV21-1	-	-	TRBJ2-1	TGTGCCAGGTTAGGCAGGGGCGCCTATGAGCAGTTCTTC	CARLGRGAYEQFF
TRBV4-1	TRBD1	-	TRBJ1-2	TGCGCCAGCAGCCAATCAGGGGGCCGGGGCTATGGCTACACCTTC	CASSQSGGRGYGYTF
TRBV6-1	-	-	TRBJ1-6	TGTGCCAGCAGTGAAGGATGGGGCAGTGATAATTCACCCCTCCACTTT	CASSEGWGSDNSPLHF
TRBV29-1	TRBD1	once	TRBJ1-1	TGCAGCGTTAAGGACAGGGAAGAAGCTTTCTTT	CSVKDREEAFF
TRBV12-5	-	-	TRBJ2-7	TGTGCTAGTGGTTTGGTAGGGTCAGGGGAGACCTACGAGCAGTACTTC	CASGLVGSGETYEQYF
TRBV6-1	TRBD2	-	TRBJ2-1	TGTGCCAGCAGTGATGGGCTAGCGGGGAGGGATGAGCAGTTCTTC	CASSDGLAGRDEQFF
TRBV28	TRBD2	-	TRBJ2-3	TGTGCCAGCAGTCAATTCGGGACTAGCGGGAGCTCTACGCAGTATTTT	CASSQFGTSGSSTQYF
TRBV5-1	-	-	TRBJ2-7	TGCGCCAGCAGCAAGACCGGGACACTCTCCTACGAGCAGTACTTC	CASSKTGTLSYEQYF
TRBV28	-	-	TRBJ1-5	TGTGCCAGCAGTCCTGTTCGACTGGCAGGGCGATACAATAGCAATCAGCCCCAGCATTTT	CASSPVRLAGRYNSNQPQHF
TRBV7-9	-	few	TRBJ2-7	TGTGCCAGCAGCCCCGGACTACTAAGCCCCTACGAGCAGTACTTC	CASSPGLLSPYEQYF
TRBV7-3	-	-	TRBJ1-1	TGTGCCAGCAGCTTAGCAGGGAACACTGAAGCTTTCTTT	CASSLAGNTEAFF
TRBV5-1	-	-	TRBJ1-4	TGCGCCAGCAGGTTCGAGGGCGCCGAGGTCTCGTTTTTT	CASRFEGAEVSFF
TRBV5-8	-	-	TRBJ1-1	TGTGCCAGCAGCTTGAAAGCGGCGGGCACTGAAGCTTTCTTT	CASSLKAAGTEAFF
TRBV7-8	TRBD2	-	TRBJ2-7	TGTGCCAGCAGCTCTAGACTAGCGGGGGGCGAAAGCTCCTACGAGCAGTACTTC	CASSSRLAGGESSYEQYF
TRBV18	TRBD1	-	TRBJ1-2	TGTGCCAGCTCGACAGGGGGCTATGGCTACACCTTC	CASSTGGYGYTF
TRBV28	TRBD1	-	TRBJ1-1	TGTGCCAGCAATACCGGGACAGGGGACACTGAAGCTTTCTTT	CASNTGTGDTEAFF
TRBV5-1	TRBD1	-	TRBJ2-7	TGCGCCAGCAGCCGGCAAGGACAGGCGTACGAGCAGTACTTC	CASSRQGQAYEQYF
TRBV13	TRBD1	-	TRBJ1-4	TGTGCCAGCAGACCCGGGACAGGGGATGAAAAACTGTTTTTT	CASRPGTGDEKLFF
TRBV7-9	TRBD1	-	TRBJ2-7	TGTGCCAGCAGTTACAGGGGTGGGAGCTCCTACGAGCAGTACTTC	CASSYRGGSSYEQYF
TRBV30	-	-	TRBJ1-2	TGTGCCTGGAGTGTACAGGGAGGGTACGGCTACACCTTC	CAWSVQGGYGYTF
TRBV6-1	TRBD1	-	TRBJ1-6	TGTGCCAGCAGTGAAGCGAGACAGGGTAGTTCACCCCTCCACTTT	CASSEARQGSSPLHF
TRBV28	TRBD1	-	TRBJ1-4	TGTGCCAGCAGTTCGACAGGGGTTGGGGAAAAACTGTTTTTT	CASSSTGVGEKLFF
TRBV15	-	-	TRBJ2-2	TGTGCCACCAGCCTCCGACGGAGTGGGACCGGGGAGCTGTTTTTT	CATSLRRSGTGELFF
TRBV18	TRBD1	once	TRBJ2-1	TGTGCCAGCTCAGCGGGACAGGGGTACCACAATGAGCAGTTCTTC	CASSAGQGYHNEQFF
TRBV29-1	-	-	TRBJ2-3	TGCAGCGTTGAAGACCGACAGGCGACTAGCACAGATACGCAGTATTTT	CSVEDRQATSTDTQYF
TRBV14	-	-	TRBJ2-7	TGTGCCAGCAGCCAAGACACCAGTCCAGGGTACCCCTACGAGCAGTACTTC	CASSQDTSPGYPYEQYF
TRBV2	TRBD1	-	TRBJ1-2	TGTGCCAGCAGACAGGGGTTGGTTGTTGGCTACACCTTC	CASRQGLVVGYTF
TRBV9	TRBD2	-	TRBJ2-3	TGTGCCAGCAGCGTAGCCCTAGCGGGAGAGGTAGATACGCAGTATTTT	CASSVALAGEVDTQYF
TRBV4-1	TRBD2	once	TRBJ2-1	TGCGCCAGCAGCCAACTAGCGGGGGGTATATCCTACAATGAGCAGTTCTTC	CASSQLAGGISYNEQFF
TRBV6-1	-	-	TRBJ1-4	TGTGCCAGCAGTGACCAAGGAGGCAATGAAAAACTGTTTTTT	CASSDQGGNEKLFF
TRBV27	-	-	TRBJ2-3	TGTGCCAGCAGAATAGCGGCCACAGATACGCAGTATTTT	CASRIAATDTQYF
TRBV28	TRBD2	-	TRBJ2-5	TGTGCCAGCAGTCTAGCGGGGGCCCAAGAGACCCAGTACTTC	CASSLAGAQETQYF